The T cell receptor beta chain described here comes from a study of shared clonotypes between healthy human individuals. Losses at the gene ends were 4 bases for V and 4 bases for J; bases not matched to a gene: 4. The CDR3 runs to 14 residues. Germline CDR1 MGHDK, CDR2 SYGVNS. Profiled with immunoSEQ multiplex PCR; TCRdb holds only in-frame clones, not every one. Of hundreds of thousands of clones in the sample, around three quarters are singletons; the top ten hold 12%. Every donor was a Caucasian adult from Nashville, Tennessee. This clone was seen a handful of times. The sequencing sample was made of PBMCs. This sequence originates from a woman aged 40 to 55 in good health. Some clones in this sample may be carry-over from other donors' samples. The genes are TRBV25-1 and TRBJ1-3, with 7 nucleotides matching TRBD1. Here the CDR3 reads CASSAWDSGNTIYF. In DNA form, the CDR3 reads TGTGCCAGCAGTGCTTGGGACAGCGGAAACACCATATATTTT. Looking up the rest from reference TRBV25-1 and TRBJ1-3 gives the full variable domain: EADIYQTPRYLVIGTGKKITLECSQTMGHDKMYWYQQDPGMELHLIHYSYGVNSTEKGDLSSESTVSRIRTEHFPLTLESARPSHTSQYLCASSAWDSGNTIYFGEGSWLTVV.